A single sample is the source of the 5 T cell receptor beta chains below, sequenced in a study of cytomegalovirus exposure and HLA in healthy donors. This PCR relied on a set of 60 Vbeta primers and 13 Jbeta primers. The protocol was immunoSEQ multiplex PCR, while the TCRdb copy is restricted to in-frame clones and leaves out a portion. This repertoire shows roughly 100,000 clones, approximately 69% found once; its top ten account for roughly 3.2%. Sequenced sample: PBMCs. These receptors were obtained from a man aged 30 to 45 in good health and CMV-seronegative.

The CDR3 loop reads CASSLSRASNGELFF. In DNA form, the CDR3 reads TGTGCCAGCAGCTTATCCCGAGCCTCGAACGGGGAGCTGTTTTTT. The chain combines TRBV7-3 with TRBJ2-2, with D hard to call. The CDR3 is made up of 15 amino acids. V dropped 2 bases and J dropped 7 bases, with 14 bases sitting between them. Germline CDR1 reads SGHTA; CDR2 reads FQGTGA.

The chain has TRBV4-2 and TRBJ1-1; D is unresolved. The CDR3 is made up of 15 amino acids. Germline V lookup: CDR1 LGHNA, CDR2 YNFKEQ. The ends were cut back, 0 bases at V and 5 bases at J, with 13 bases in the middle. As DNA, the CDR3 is TGTGCCAGCAGCCAAGATCCGGCAGGTAGGACTGAAGCTTTCTTT. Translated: CASSQDPAGRTEAFF.

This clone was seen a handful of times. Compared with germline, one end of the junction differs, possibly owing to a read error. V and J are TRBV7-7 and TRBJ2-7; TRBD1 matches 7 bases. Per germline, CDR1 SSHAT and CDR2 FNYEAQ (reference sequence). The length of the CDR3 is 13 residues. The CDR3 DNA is TGTGCTAGCAGCCCGGGACAGACCTACGAGCAGTACTTC. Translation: CASSPGQTYEQYF.

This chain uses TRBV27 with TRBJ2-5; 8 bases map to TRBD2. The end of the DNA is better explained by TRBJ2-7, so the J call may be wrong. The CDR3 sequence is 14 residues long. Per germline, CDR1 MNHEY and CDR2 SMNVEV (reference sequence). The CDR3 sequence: CASKSSGSSYEQYF. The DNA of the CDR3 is TGTGCCAGCAAGAGCAGCGGGAGTTCCTACGAGCAGTACTTC.

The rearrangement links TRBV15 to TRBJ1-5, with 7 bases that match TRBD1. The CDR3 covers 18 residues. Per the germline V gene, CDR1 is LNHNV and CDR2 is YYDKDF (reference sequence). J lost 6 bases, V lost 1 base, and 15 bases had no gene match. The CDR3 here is CATSRAPSTGISIQPQHF. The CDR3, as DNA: TGTGCCACCAGCAGAGCCCCCTCGACAGGGATTAGTATTCAGCCCCAGCATTTT.